These 21 T cell receptor beta chains originate from one sample sequenced in a study of T cells after somatic rescue of genetic block (dated by TCRdb to about 2020). Libraries came from the immunoSEQ multiplex PCR assay. TCRdb holds this immuneACCESS table with in-frame rearrangements only. Some clones are missing; in checked studies, unresolved V genes explain under half, and the rest has no known cause. This sample has 50,000 to 60,000 clones in its table, and 90% to 97% of those were observed once. The ten largest account for about 0.076% of the sample. Sequences were obtained from peripheral blood mononuclear cells (PBMCs). The receptors were sampled from a child under three years old.

The chain joins TRBV11-2 to TRBJ2-7, with D perhaps being TRBD1 or TRBD2 (5 bases each). The CDR3 spans 13 residues. Germline V gene sequence: CDR1 SGHAT, CDR2 FQNNGV. The ends were cut back, 3 bases at V and 2 bases at J, with 8 bases in the middle. The CDR3 loop reads CASSFGTAYEQYF. CDR3 sequence (DNA): TGTGCCAGCAGCTTCGGGACGGCCTACGAGCAGTACTTC.

This chain joins TRBV10-3 and TRBJ2-1; maybe TRBD2 (5 bases). Germline V gene lookup returns CDR1 ENHRY and CDR2 SYGVKD. V was cut by 3 bases and J by 9 bases, with 9 bases left in between. The CDR3 spans 12 residues. CDR3 loop: CAISELGSEQFF. In DNA form, the CDR3 reads TGTGCCATCAGTGAATTAGGGAGTGAGCAGTTCTTC.

The chain employs TRBV6-5 and TRBJ1-4; D might be TRBD1 (5 bases). CDR1 MNHEY and CDR2 SVGAGI come from the germline V gene. The CDR3 runs 14 residues. V dropped 4 bases and J dropped 0 bases, with 6 bases sitting between them. This chain's CDR3 is CASSLGATNEKLFF. DNA for the CDR3: TGTGCCAGCAGTTTGGGGGCAACTAATGAAAAACTGTTTTTT.

V and J are TRBV4-3 and TRBJ2-7; 10 bases are shared with TRBD2. CDR3 size: 17 residues. The germline V gene encodes CDR1 LGHNA and CDR2 YSLEER. Trimming removed 0 bases from V and 3 bases from J; junction bases left unmatched: 8. CDR3 region: CASSQENEAGGGYEQYF. The DNA of the CDR3 is TGCGCCAGCAGCCAAGAAAACGAAGCGGGAGGGGGCTACGAGCAGTACTTC.

The genes are TRBV9 and TRBJ1-6; D is unclear. The CDR3 is 14 residues long. CDR1 and CDR2 from the germline V gene are SGDLS and YYNGEE. V shed 2 bases and J shed 7 bases, with 10 bases lying between them. Here the CDR3 DNA reads TGTGCCAGCAGCGTCTGGGAGGTCAATTCACCCCTCCACTTT. Translating it yields CASSVWEVNSPLHF.

This clone was detected a few times. The chain is built from TRBV7-9 and TRBJ1-2, with a weak D call TRBD1 (5 bases). CDR3 length: 12 residues. The germline V and J ends were trimmed by 0 bases and 7 bases, with 6 bases remaining between them. Germline V gives CDR1 SEHNR, CDR2 FQNEAQ (reference sequence). The CDR3 here is CASSLAQGGYTF. The CDR3 nucleotides read TGTGCCAGCAGCTTAGCGCAGGGTGGCTACACCTTC.

The chain is built from TRBV11-2 and TRBJ2-5; no clear D. The CDR3 has 16 residues. Germline V gene sequence: CDR1 SGHAT, CDR2 FQNNGV. Trimming removed 3 bases at V and 2 bases at J, with 16 bases between. CDR3 nucleotides: TGTGCCAGCAGCTTGTCTCTTAATCAGCGACAAGAGACCCAGTACTTC. This encodes CASSLSLNQRQETQYF.

The genes are TRBV7-3 and TRBJ1-2; 8 nucleotides line up with TRBD1. Trimming took 3 bases from V and 4 from J; bases not matched to a gene: 1. The germline CDR1 and CDR2 sequences are SGHTA and FQGTGA. The CDR3 spans 13 residues. Here the CDR3 DNA reads TGTGCCAGCAGCTTTACAGGGGGCTATGGCTACACCTTC. Amino acids: CASSFTGGYGYTF.

The rearrangement joins TRBV14 to TRBJ2-5; perhaps TRBD1 as D (6 bases). From germline, CDR1 is SGHDN and CDR2 FVKESK. V dropped 2 bases and J dropped 5 bases, with 9 bases sitting between them. The CDR3 is made up of 13 amino acids. In DNA, the CDR3 is TGTGCCAGCAGCCAATCGAGGGGGGAGACCCAGTACTTC. This encodes CASSQSRGETQYF.

The rearrangement joins TRBV11-1 to TRBJ2-2; D is unclear. The CDR3 totals 12 residues. Germline-derived CDR1 and CDR2 are SGHAT and FQDESV (reference sequence). Trimming shortened V by 5 bases and J by 6 bases, and 7 bases separated the two germline ends. Here the CDR3 reads CASSLDSGELFF. The CDR3 DNA follows: TGTGCCAGCAGCCTCGACTCCGGGGAGCTGTTTTTT.

The chain links TRBV10-2 to TRBJ2-7, with 10 bases matching TRBD1. This CDR3 is 14 amino acids long. The junction had 4 bases not matched to a gene; V was cut back by 6 bases and J by 2 bases. Germline CDR1 reads WSHSY; CDR2 reads SAAADI. The DNA of the CDR3 is TGCGCCAGCAGGACAGGGGGCACTCCCTACGAGCAGTACTTC. Its protein is CASRTGGTPYEQYF.

This rearrangement joins TRBV7-2 to TRBJ1-1; D possibly corresponds to TRBD1 (6 bases). V lost 5 bases, J lost 1 base, and 8 bases lay in between. The CDR3 consists of 13 residues. Germline V gene lookup returns CDR1 SGHTA and CDR2 FQGNSA. The CDR3 sequence is CASSAGQNTEAFF. CDR3 sequence (DNA): TGTGCCAGCAGCGCGGGACAGAACACTGAAGCTTTCTTT.

This chain links TRBV7-2 with TRBJ2-3; no clear D. This CDR3 has 17 residues. Germline CDR1 SGHTA, CDR2 FQGNSA. Trimming left V 5 bases short and J 2 bases short, with 20 bases between. CDR3 coding DNA: TGTGCCAGCAGCCCAGACTGGGCCCTCTCTGTCACAGATACGCAGTATTTT. As protein: CASSPDWALSVTDTQYF. The complete variable domain, with remaining parts taken from reference TRBV7-2 and TRBJ2-3, reads GAGVSQSPSNKVTEKGKDVELRCDPISGHTALYWYRQSLGQGLEFLIYFQGNSAPDKSGLPSDRFSAERTGGSVSTLTIQRTQQEDSAVYLCASSPDWALSVTDTQYFGPGTRLTVL.

The V call is TRBV6-1, the J call TRBJ2-7; no definite D call. The CDR3 loop spans 15 amino acids. V dropped 1 base and J dropped 2 bases, with 12 bases sitting between them. CDR1 is MNHNS and CDR2 is SASEGT in the germline V gene. The DNA of the CDR3 is TGTGCCAGCAGTGAAGGGTCACACCCAACCTACGAGCAGTACTTC. Its protein product is CASSEGSHPTYEQYF.

The chain couples TRBV7-9 to TRBJ1-1; the D gene is possibly TRBD1 (5 bases). The CDR3 sequence is 15 residues long. V lost 8 bases to trimming and J lost 0 bases, with 16 bases between them. Looked up from germline, CDR1 is SEHNR and CDR2 is FQNEAQ (reference sequence). CDR3 sequence reads: CASHLEGTLNTEAFF. The CDR3 DNA reads TGTGCCAGCCACCTAGAGGGGACCTTGAACACTGAAGCTTTCTTT.

This clone occurred once. The gene calls are TRBV14 and TRBJ2-5; 10 bases line up with TRBD2. The length of the CDR3 is 14 residues. V lost 5 bases, J lost 4 bases, and 4 bases stayed unmatched. Germline CDR1 is SGHDN and CDR2 is FVKESK. CDR3 in amino acids: CASSEAGGPETQYF. As DNA, the CDR3 is TGTGCCAGCAGCGAAGCGGGAGGGCCAGAGACCCAGTACTTC.

The genes are TRBV11-2 and TRBJ2-3; D may be TRBD1 (5 bases). This CDR3 contains 16 residues. Germline lookup yields CDR1 SGHAT and CDR2 FQNNGV. V dropped 0 bases and J dropped 0 bases, with 10 bases sitting between them. CDR3 sequence: CASSLDLSGSTDTQYF. The DNA for the CDR3 is TGTGCCAGCAGCTTAGATCTCTCAGGGAGCACAGATACGCAGTATTTT.

This chain joins TRBV6-1 and TRBJ1-4, with 7 positions matching TRBD1. This CDR3 has 13 residues. The junction had 0 bases not matched to a gene; V was cut back by 0 bases and J by 8 bases. CDR1 MNHNS and CDR2 SASEGT come from the germline V gene. CDR3 nucleotides: TGTGCCAGCAGTGAAGCGGACAGGGAAAAACTGTTTTTT. It yields the protein CASSEADREKLFF.

The V gene is TRBV9, the J gene TRBJ2-2, with 9 positions matching TRBD2. CDR3 length: 17 residues. The J segment lost 0 bases and the V segment lost 4 bases, leaving 7 bases of the junction unmatched. The germline V gene has CDR1 SGDLS and CDR2 YYNGEE. Here the CDR3 DNA reads TGTGCCAGCAGCCACAGACTAGCGGAGACGAACACCGGGGAGCTGTTTTTT. Protein: CASSHRLAETNTGELFF.

The chain joins TRBV28 to TRBJ1-2; the D is unclear. This CDR3 is built from 13 residues. Germline V CDR1 and CDR2: MDHEN, SYDVKM. Trimming left V 1 base short and J 6 bases short, with 9 bases between. CDR3 nucleotide sequence: TGTGCCAGCAGTTTATCAGGTTCCGATGGCTACACCTTC. Its protein product is CASSLSGSDGYTF.

This chain links TRBV12-5 with TRBJ2-1; no clear D. Trimming took 1 base from V and 4 from J, leaving 8 bases between them. The germline V gene encodes CDR1 LGHNT and CDR2 FRNRAP. The CDR3 covers 14 residues. CDR3 DNA: TGTGCTAGTGGTTTGGGTGCAAGGTACAATGAGCAGTTCTTC. It specifies CASGLGARYNEQFF.